These 6 T cell receptor beta chains came from one sample sequenced in a study of blood T cell repertoires in COVID-19. Method: immunoSEQ multiplex PCR; TCRdb's copy keeps in-frame clones and lacks some. The data hold fewer than 150,000 clones, with around 76% observed a single time. The specimen sequenced was peripheral blood. These TCRs come from an older man with acute or convalescent COVID-19.

The chain is built from TRBV19 and TRBJ1-4; D is ambiguous. Germline CDR1 is LNHDA and CDR2 is SQIVND (reference sequence). This CDR3 is 16 amino acids long. Trimming stripped 0 bases from V and 7 bases from J, with 15 bases between. The DNA of the CDR3 is TGTGCCAGTAGTATAGAGTCGGTTAAACGAGGTGAAAAACTGTTTTTT. Translated, it gives CASSIESVKRGEKLFF.

V and J are TRBV28 and TRBJ1-4, with 8 positions matching TRBD1. V was pared by 5 bases and J by 0 bases, with 5 bases of the junction left unmatched. This CDR3 spans 16 amino acids. Germline V lookup: CDR1 MDHEN, CDR2 SYDVKM. The CDR3 region is CASSLQGATTNEKLFF. For the CDR3, the DNA is TGTGCCAGCAGTCTCCAGGGGGCCACAACTAATGAAAAACTGTTTTTT.

The chain has TRBV24-1 and TRBJ2-1, with D perhaps matching TRBD1 (6 bases). From germline, CDR1 is KGHDR and CDR2 SFDVKD. The length of the CDR3 is 18 residues. V dropped 1 base and J dropped 6 bases, with 21 bases sitting between them. CDR3 in amino acids: CATSDLRTALGRGNEQFF. CDR3 nucleotides: TGTGCCACCAGTGATTTACGGACAGCCCTCGGAAGGGGCAATGAGCAGTTCTTC.

This clone was observed a few times. J is TRBJ1-5 and V is TRBV6-2 or TRBV6-3; a weak D match, TRBD1 (6 bases). The length of the CDR3 is 14 residues. The germline CDR1 and CDR2 sequences are MNHEY and SVGEGT. The V and J ends lost 4 bases and 7 bases respectively, with 14 bases between them. The CDR3 DNA follows: TGTGCCAGCAGTTTTTTACAGGGTGGGCAGCCCCAGCATTTT. It specifies CASSFLQGGQPQHF.

The rearrangement links TRBV11-3 to TRBJ1-1; 8 nucleotides match TRBD1. Germline assignment: CDR1 SGHNT and CDR2 YENEEA. Trimming took 2 bases from V and 3 from J; bases not matched to a gene: 2. The CDR3 has 14 amino acids. CDR3 nucleotides: TGTGCCAGCAGCTTACAGGGGGCTGACACTGAAGCTTTCTTT. It encodes CASSLQGADTEAFF.

This chain joins TRBV5-1 and TRBJ2-5; D may be TRBD2 (7 bases). Germline lookup yields CDR1 SGHRS and CDR2 YFSETQ. V lost 0 bases and J lost 2, with 14 bases in between. The CDR3 is made up of 16 amino acids. CDR3 region: CASSLGGRGPQETQYF. The CDR3 DNA is TGCGCCAGCAGCTTGGGCGGGCGGGGGCCTCAAGAGACCCAGTACTTC.